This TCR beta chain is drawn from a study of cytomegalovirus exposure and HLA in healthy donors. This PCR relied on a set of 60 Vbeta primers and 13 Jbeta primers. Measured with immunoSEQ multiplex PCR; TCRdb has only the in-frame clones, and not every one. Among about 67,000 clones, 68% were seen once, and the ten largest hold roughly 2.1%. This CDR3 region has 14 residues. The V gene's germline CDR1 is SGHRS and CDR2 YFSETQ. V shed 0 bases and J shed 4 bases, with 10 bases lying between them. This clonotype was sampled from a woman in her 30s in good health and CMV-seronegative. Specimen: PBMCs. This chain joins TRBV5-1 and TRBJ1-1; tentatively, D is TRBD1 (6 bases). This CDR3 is CASSLEGDRTEAFF. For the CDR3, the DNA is TGCGCCAGCAGCTTGGAGGGGGATCGCACTGAAGCTTTCTTT.